This T cell receptor beta chain came from a study of lung T cells in sarcoidosis with Löfgren's syndrome. Study-level points and caveats: In alpha-beta pairs, TRAV12-1 favored TRBV2, and their CDR3s were homologous.

This clonotype was detected many times. Its specificity is unknown. TCRdb reanalysed the reads using MiXCR and keeps one entry per CDR3 protein. The sample has 7,000 to 9,000 distinct CDR3 sequences, approximately 21% seen once. The CDR3 sequence is 13 residues long. With 1 base removed from V and 3 bases from J, the gap between germline ends came to 6 bases. Germline assignment: CDR1 SEHNR and CDR2 FQNEAQ (reference sequence). The sample taken for sequencing was CD4+ T cells from bronchoalveolar lavage fluid. The source is a human donor with sarcoidosis (Löfgren's syndrome or another form), or a control subject (not recorded which). The rearrangement joins TRBV7-9 to TRBJ1-1; D is unresolved. CDR3 in DNA: TGTGCCAGCAGCTTAGGGTCCGACACTGAAGCTTTCTTT. It is translated as CASSLGSDTEAFF.